This T cell receptor (beta chain) was sequenced during a study of identical twins. The CDR3 contains 16 residues. Germline V gene data show CDR1 as MGHRA and CDR2 as YSYEKL. Trimming took off 0 bases at V and 4 bases at J, with 13 bases between the two ends. The cDNA had a unique molecular identifier and a template-switch universal primer site. TCRdb itself ran the 5' RACE reads through MiXCR, one entry per CDR3 protein. The sample holds fewer than 800,000 distinct CDR3 sequences, roughly 6.6% seen once. The same specimen was also included in a second study, on yellow fever vaccine responses in identical twins.

The chain links TRBV4-1 to TRBJ1-5; D not resolved. The specimen sequenced was PBMCs. This clonotype was obtained from a woman aged 18-29 years in good health. The chain's CDR3 is CASSQEIARRNQPQHF. As DNA, the CDR3 is TGCGCCAGCAGCCAAGAAATAGCACGGCGGAATCAGCCCCAGCATTTT.